The 30 T cell receptor beta chains presented below share a single source sample, sequenced in a study of cytomegalovirus exposure and HLA in healthy donors. It was with 60 Vbeta and 13 Jbeta primers that the PCR ran. Clones were read by immunoSEQ multiplex PCR, and TCRdb kept only the in-frame ones, dropping some. The sample features approximately 110,000 clones, with under 0.7% in its top ten. What was sequenced was PBMCs. Receptor source: a man aged 50-60 years in good health and CMV-seronegative.

V is TRBV4-2 and J is TRBJ1-4; D is uncertain. Trimming took 2 bases from V and 2 from J, leaving 15 bases between them. CDR3 length equals 17 residues. The germline gives CDR1 LGHNA, CDR2 YNFKEQ. This chain's CDR3 is CASSQPIPLSTNEKLFF. The CDR3, as DNA: TGTGCCAGCAGCCAACCTATACCCTTAAGCACTAATGAAAAACTGTTTTTT.

The gene calls are TRBV7-2 and TRBJ2-7; 13 positions match TRBD2. CDR3 length equals 16 residues. The V and J ends lost 5 bases and 5 bases, in that order; junction bases with no gene match: 9. The germline CDR1 and CDR2 sequences are SGHTA and FQGNSA. The CDR3 nucleotides read TGTGCCAGCAGCCCCGACACTAGCGGGAGGGGCCACGAGCAGTACTTC. This gives the protein CASSPDTSGRGHEQYF.

The V call is TRBV5-4, the J call TRBJ2-1; 10 bases match TRBD1. The germline V gene encodes CDR1 SGHNT and CDR2 YYREEE (reference sequence). There are 16 residues in the CDR3. V shed 3 bases, J shed 7 bases, and the junction held 10 bases outside the gene matches. CDR3 nucleotides: TGTGCCAGCAGCTCCGGACAGGGGGTTTTCGAAAATGAGCAGTTCTTC. Translated, it gives CASSSGQGVFENEQFF.

The CDR3 sequence is CASSGTNNEKLFF. The CDR3 bases are TGCGCCAGCAGCGGGACAAACAATGAAAAACTGTTTTTT. The rearrangement links TRBV5-1 to TRBJ1-4; a weak D match, TRBD1 (6 bases). The ends were cut back, 4 bases at V and 5 bases at J, with 9 bases in the middle. Germline V CDR1 and CDR2: SGHRS, YFSETQ. The CDR3 is 13 amino acids.

V and J are TRBV6-1 and TRBJ2-7; D remains unclear. V was trimmed by 2 bases and J by 0 bases, leaving 11 bases between them. Germline V gene data show CDR1 as MNHNS and CDR2 as SASEGT. The CDR3 has 15 residues. Written as DNA, the CDR3 is TGTGCCAGCAGTGAAAAAGGATACAGCTCCTACGAGCAGTACTTC. Translating it yields CASSEKGYSSYEQYF.

About this clone: The junction and the germline gene differ at one end; a read error may be behind it. Different DNA sequences within this sample yield the same CDR3. The genes are TRBV7-9 and TRBJ1-6; weak D call: TRBD1 (6 bases). CDR3 length equals 15 residues. Per germline, CDR1 SEHNR and CDR2 FQNEAQ (reference sequence). DNA of the CDR3: TGTGCCAGCAGCTTAGTGCAGGGGCAGCGCTCACCTCTCCACTTT. It is translated as CASSLVQGQRSPLHF.

CDR3 in DNA: TGTGCCAGCAGCCCGATCAGGACAGGGACCTATGGCTACACCTTC. This gives the protein CASSPIRTGTYGYTF. The rearrangement links TRBV11-2 to TRBJ1-2, with TRBD1 matching over 8 bases. The germline gives CDR1 SGHAT, CDR2 FQNNGV. CDR3 length equals 15 residues. V lost 5 bases and J lost 4; bases outside the gene matches: 9.

This chain links TRBV19 with TRBJ1-6; TRBD1 matches at 8 bases. The CDR3 totals 15 residues. Looked up from germline, CDR1 is LNHDA and CDR2 is SQIVND (reference sequence). V shed 3 bases and J 6 bases; nucleotides not matched to a gene: 4. The CDR3 DNA follows: TGTGCCAGTAGTATCCAGGGGGCAAGTAATTCACCCCTCCACTTT. This sequence encodes CASSIQGASNSPLHF.

J is TRBJ1-1 and V is TRBV9, with D maybe TRBD1 (5 bases). V dropped 3 bases and J dropped 9 bases, with 21 bases sitting between them. This CDR3 is built from 15 residues. Germline V gene sequence: CDR1 SGDLS, CDR2 YYNGEE. CDR3 sequence (DNA): TGTGCCAGCAGCGACATAGGGGCCGCCGTAACGAAAGCTTTCTTT. It specifies CASSDIGAAVTKAFF. Full variable domain (remainder filled in from reference TRBV9 and TRBJ1-1): DSGVTQTPKHLITATGQRVTLRCSPRSGDLSVYWYQQSLDQGLQFLIQYYNGEERAKGNILERFSAQQFPDLHSELNLSSLELGDSALYFCASSDIGAAVTKAFFGQGTRLTVV.

The chain carries TRBV6-1 and TRBJ2-1; 9 bases are a match to TRBD2. The CDR3 is 17 residues long. J was trimmed by 1 base and V by 2 bases; bases with no gene match: 6. Germline assignment: CDR1 MNHNS and CDR2 SASEGT. The CDR3 coding sequence is TGTGCCAGCAGTGAATCCCCCACTAGCGGGTCCTACAATGAGCAGTTCTTC. Protein sequence: CASSESPTSGSYNEQFF.

The rearrangement joins TRBV5-1 to TRBJ1-1, with 9 positions matching TRBD1. With 4 bases clipped from V and 7 bases from J, the junction kept 8 bases outside the gene matches. The CDR3 runs 14 residues. Looked up from germline, CDR1 is SGHRS and CDR2 is YFSETQ. In DNA form, the CDR3 reads TGCGCCAGCAGCACGGCCGGGACAGGGATTGAAGCTTTCTTT. This sequence encodes CASSTAGTGIEAFF.

J is TRBJ2-5 and V is TRBV6-5, with 12 positions matching TRBD2. There are 14 residues in the CDR3. Germline V gene lookup returns CDR1 MNHEY and CDR2 SVGAGI. V trimming: 4 bases; J trimming: 5 bases; junction bases outside the gene matches: 2. CDR3 amino acids: CASSWTSGEETQYF. The CDR3 DNA is TGTGCCAGCAGTTGGACTAGCGGGGAGGAGACCCAGTACTTC.

The rearrangement links TRBV2 to TRBJ2-5; 10 bases fit TRBD2. Losses at the gene ends were 0 bases for V and 11 bases for J; bases not matched to a gene: 9. CDR3 length: 15 amino acids. Germline V lookup: CDR1 SNHLY, CDR2 FYNNEI. CDR3 DNA: TGTGCCAGCAGTGAAGCGCAAGCGGGAGGGCCTGAGCAGTACTTC. Amino acids: CASSEAQAGGPEQYF. Based on the CDR3 plus reference TRBV2 and TRBJ2-5, the full variable domain is EPEVTQTPSHQVTQMGQEVILRCVPISNHLYFYWYRQILGQKVEFLVSFYNNEISEKSEIFDDQFSVERPDGSNFTLKIRSTKLEDSAMYFCASSEAQAGGPEQYFGPGTRLLVL.

The rearrangement links TRBV19 to TRBJ2-1, with 12 bases aligning to TRBD2. In germline, CDR1 is LNHDA, CDR2 SQIVND (reference sequence). V gave up 1 base and J gave up 6 bases; unmatched junction bases: 4. The CDR3 consists of 16 residues. The CDR3 DNA reads as TGTGCCAGTAGTATAGGCCTAGCGGGAGGGGTCAATGAGCAGTTCTTC. Encoded protein: CASSIGLAGGVNEQFF.

The J gene is TRBJ2-7, the V gene TRBV7-2, with 7 bases that match TRBD1. V lost 2 bases, J lost 5 bases, and 9 bases stayed unmatched. The CDR3 is 15 amino acids. Germline CDR1 is SGHTA and CDR2 is FQGNSA. The CDR3 reads CASSLKTGDNHEQYF. The CDR3 DNA reads as TGTGCCAGCAGCTTAAAAACAGGGGACAACCACGAGCAGTACTTC.

The chain carries TRBV30 and TRBJ2-2; 8 bases agree with TRBD1. V lost 7 bases, J lost 5 bases, and 9 bases stayed unmatched. Germline V CDR1 and CDR2: GTSNPN, SVGIG (reference sequence). The CDR3 is 14 amino acids. CDR3 coding DNA: TGTGCCTCCACCCGGACAGGGAGAACCGGGGAGCTGTTTTTT. Amino acids: CASTRTGRTGELFF.

The chain uses TRBV11-2 and TRBJ2-7; perhaps TRBD1 as D (5 bases). Germline assignment: CDR1 SGHAT and CDR2 FQNNGV. V was trimmed by 4 bases and J by 4 bases, leaving 20 bases between them. The CDR3 extends over 16 amino acids. CDR3 coding DNA: TGTGCCAGCAGCTCCTACCCAGGGTCTGGAGAATACGAGCAGTACTTC. It encodes CASSSYPGSGEYEQYF.

The V gene is TRBV6-5, the J gene TRBJ1-5, with TRBD1 matching 8 bases. Germline lookup yields CDR1 MNHEY and CDR2 SVGAGI. Trimming at V came to 5 bases and at J to 5 bases, leaving 5 bases not matched to a gene. This CDR3 region has 14 residues. DNA of the CDR3: TGTGCCAGCAGTACCGGGACAGGTTATCAGCCCCAGCATTTT. This codes for CASSTGTGYQPQHF.

The V and J genes are TRBV9 and TRBJ2-3; perhaps TRBD2 as D (5 bases). The CDR3 runs to 13 residues. The germline V gene has CDR1 SGDLS and CDR2 YYNGEE. The V and J ends lost 2 bases and 7 bases respectively, with 11 bases between them. The CDR3 sequence is CASSVEGDNTQYF. CDR3 nucleotides: TGTGCCAGCAGCGTCGAGGGAGATAATACGCAGTATTTT.

The CDR3 is CASSLHSGNTIYF. CDR3 DNA sequence: TGCGCCAGCAGCTTACACTCTGGAAACACCATATATTTT. The chain uses TRBV5-1 and TRBJ1-3; D gene unclear. Looked up from germline, CDR1 is SGHRS and CDR2 is YFSETQ. Trimming took off 2 bases at V and 0 bases at J, with 3 bases between the two ends. The CDR3 runs 13 residues.

The J gene is TRBJ2-7, the V gene TRBV10-2; TRBD1 aligns across 9 bases. Germline-derived CDR1 and CDR2 are WSHSY and SAAADI. The junction had 9 bases not matched to a gene; V was cut back by 3 bases and J by 6 bases. This CDR3 has 15 residues. The CDR3 coding sequence is TGCGCCAGCAGTGATGTGGACAGGGGAATCGGCGAGCAGTACTTC. The encoded protein is CASSDVDRGIGEQYF.

The chain recombines TRBV18 with TRBJ2-1, with 11 positions matching TRBD2. The CDR3 extends over 16 amino acids. Per the germline V gene, CDR1 is KGHSH and CDR2 is LQKENI. V lost 3 bases and J lost 7; bases outside the gene matches: 8. The CDR3 spells CASSPSVAGGENEQFF. The CDR3 coding sequence is TGTGCCAGCTCACCCTCGGTAGCGGGAGGGGAGAATGAGCAGTTCTTC.

The rearrangement uses TRBV11-2 and TRBJ2-1, with D perhaps matching TRBD2 (6 bases). Between the trimmed V and J ends, which lost 3 bases and 6 bases, there was a span of 12 bases. Germline V lookup: CDR1 SGHAT, CDR2 FQNNGV. This CDR3 comprises 14 residues. CDR3 residues: CASSLGLASNEQFF. As DNA, the CDR3 is TGTGCCAGCAGCTTGGGGCTAGCGAGCAATGAGCAGTTCTTC.

The chain links TRBV7-9 to TRBJ1-1; D unresolved. The CDR3 length is 12 residues. Per germline, CDR1 SEHNR and CDR2 FQNEAQ (reference sequence). Trimming removed 2 bases from V and 7 bases from J, with 8 bases in between. The CDR3 region is CASSLIPSEAFF. CDR3 sequence (DNA): TGTGCCAGCAGCTTAATCCCCAGTGAAGCTTTCTTT.

The rearrangement links TRBV9 to TRBJ2-7, with TRBD2 as a possible D gene (6 bases). V was shortened by 0 bases and J by 5 bases, with 9 bases between the two germline ends. Per germline, CDR1 SGDLS and CDR2 YYNGEE. This CDR3 region has 13 residues. CDR3 sequence reads: CASSVGGNHEQYF. The CDR3 DNA is TGTGCCAGCAGCGTAGGCGGGAACCACGAGCAGTACTTC.

The chain recombines TRBV7-2 with TRBJ2-1; 10 bases align to TRBD2. After removal of 3 bases from V and 4 bases from J, the junction contained 3 bases not matched to a gene. Looked up from germline, CDR1 is SGHTA and CDR2 is FQGNSA. CDR3 length equals 15 residues. The CDR3 coding sequence is TGTGCCAGCAGCTTGGGACTAGCGCCGTACAATGAGCAGTTCTTC. This codes for CASSLGLAPYNEQFF.

The J gene is TRBJ1-1, the V gene TRBV19; 9 nucleotides align to TRBD1. Germline CDR1 is LNHDA and CDR2 is SQIVND (reference sequence). This CDR3 contains 18 residues. Trimming took 8 bases from V and 4 from J; bases not matched to a gene: 20. CDR3 protein: CASLSHGTGKSGGTEAFF. The CDR3 region has the DNA TGTGCCAGTCTCTCCCACGGGACAGGGAAGTCCGGGGGCACTGAAGCTTTCTTT.

This chain links TRBV5-1 with TRBJ2-3; TRBD2 matches 7 bases. CDR1 and CDR2 from the germline V gene are SGHRS and YFSETQ. The CDR3 extends over 14 amino acids. V trimming: 6 bases; J trimming: 2 bases; junction bases outside the gene matches: 6. This CDR3 reads CASTRGEITDTQYF. The DNA for the CDR3 is TGCGCCAGCACCCGGGGGGAGATCACAGATACGCAGTATTTT.

The V gene is TRBV30, the J gene TRBJ2-2; TRBD2 matches at 8 bases. J lost 2 bases, V lost 2 bases, and 7 bases had no gene match. Germline CDR1 and CDR2: GTSNPN and SVGIG (reference sequence). The CDR3 has 16 amino acids. CDR3: CAWSPSGRINTGELFF. The CDR3 DNA is TGTGCCTGGAGTCCCAGCGGGAGAATAAACACCGGGGAGCTGTTTTTT.

The V gene is TRBV25-1, the J gene TRBJ2-2; D gene uncertain. V was trimmed by 4 bases and J by 7 bases, leaving 7 bases between them. Germline V gene sequence: CDR1 MGHDK, CDR2 SYGVNS. The CDR3 length is 12 residues. CDR3 sequence reads: CASSVGDGELFF. The CDR3, as DNA: TGTGCCAGCAGTGTCGGTGACGGGGAGCTGTTTTTT.